This record concerns one T cell receptor beta chain sequence. The source of the sample is a study of cytomegalovirus exposure and HLA in healthy donors. Both 60 Vbeta primers and 13 Jbeta primers went into the PCR. The method was immunoSEQ multiplex PCR; TCRdb's version includes in-frame clones alone and lacks a portion of them. Among some 200,000 clones listed, 75% to 85% were seen once. The CDR3 runs 15 residues. Germline CDR1 and CDR2: KGHSH and LQKENI. Trimming took 4 bases from V and 6 from J, leaving 19 bases between them. Sequenced material: PBMCs. The V call is TRBV18, the J call TRBJ2-7; D is perhaps TRBD2 (7 bases). The TCR sequence derives from a boy between 10 and 17 years old in good health and CMV-seronegative. The CDR3: CASSQRDTKLLEQYF. The CDR3 DNA is TGTGCCAGCTCACAGCGGGACACCAAACTTCTCGAGCAGTACTTC.